This entry describes one TCR beta chain. The antigen is undetermined. Data came from immunoSEQ multiplex PCR; TCRdb stores just in-frame clones and leaves some out. The data contain over 70,000 clones, 80% to 90% of them seen just once; the ten biggest clones take up approximately 10%. The data stem from a study of T cell responses to AZD1222 COVID-19 vaccine. The study, taken as a whole, reports: Most donors were white British and more were female, and clonal diversity was possibly underestimated.

Specimen: peripheral blood, collected on day 0 of MenACWY control vaccination. This TCR came from an adult in good health.

The CDR3 loop is CASSVGHSNQPQHF. CDR3 DNA sequence: TGTGCCAGCAGCGTGGGCCATAGCAATCAGCCCCAGCATTTT. The V gene is TRBV9, the J gene TRBJ1-5; D is unresolved. V lost 2 bases, J lost 0 bases, and 6 bases lay in between. Germline V gene data show CDR1 as SGDLS and CDR2 as YYNGEE. The CDR3 spans 14 residues.